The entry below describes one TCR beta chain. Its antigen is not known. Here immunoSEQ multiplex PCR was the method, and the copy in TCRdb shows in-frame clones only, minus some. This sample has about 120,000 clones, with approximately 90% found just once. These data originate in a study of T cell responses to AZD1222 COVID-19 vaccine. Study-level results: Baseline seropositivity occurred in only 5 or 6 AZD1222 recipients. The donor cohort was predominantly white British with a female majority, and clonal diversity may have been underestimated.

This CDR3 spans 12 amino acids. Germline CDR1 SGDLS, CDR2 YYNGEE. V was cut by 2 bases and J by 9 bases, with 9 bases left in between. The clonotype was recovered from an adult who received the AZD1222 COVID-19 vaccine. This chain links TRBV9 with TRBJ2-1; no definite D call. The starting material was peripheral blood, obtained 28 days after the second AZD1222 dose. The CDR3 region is CASSVLGSEQFF. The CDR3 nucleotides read TGTGCCAGCAGCGTGTTAGGAAGTGAGCAGTTCTTC.